Reported below is one T cell receptor beta chain. What it binds is unknown. Other DNA sequences in this specimen translate into the identical CDR3. Upon completion of around eleven days in culture, CD4+ T cells were isolated. Two-dose vaccination with either BNT162b2 or mRNA-1273 was given to the participants. In the cultures, half the medium was exchanged for IL-2 medium on days 3 and 7. The data were obtained in a study of vaccination effects on CD4 cells after COVID-19. Study results and limitations: Among infection- and vaccine-induced clones, marked clonal contraction occurred late after vaccination.

Produced via immunoSEQ multiplex PCR; TCRdb's table is partial and in-frame only. The sample includes just under 75,000 clones, around 67% of them seen just once. The clonotype originates from a human donor who received a COVID-19 vaccine. Sequenced material: CD4+ T cells from PBMCs cultured without peptide, taken after COVID-19 vaccination.

CDR3 region: CSVVSGNYGYTF. For the CDR3, the DNA is TGCAGCGTTGTCTCCGGAAACTATGGCTACACCTTC. The chain employs TRBV29-1 and TRBJ1-2; D unresolved. The CDR3 is 12 amino acids. Germline CDR1 reads SQVTM; CDR2 reads ANQGSEA. Trimming removed 4 bases at V and 2 bases at J, with 8 bases between.